What follows are 30 T cell receptor beta chains derived from one specimen sequenced in a study of shared clonotypes between healthy human individuals. Measured with immunoSEQ multiplex PCR; TCRdb has only the in-frame clones, and not every one. The table includes over 1.5 million clones, under 99% detected once. Specimen: naive CD4+ T cells sorted from blood. Subset indicated: CD45RA+ positively selected. The origin of the receptors is a man in his thirties or forties in good health.

This chain uses TRBV28 with TRBJ2-7; no reliable D call. Trimming shortened V by 6 bases and J by 2 bases, and 11 bases separated the two germline ends. CDR3 length: 13 residues. Per the germline V gene, CDR1 is MDHEN and CDR2 is SYDVKM. In nucleotides, the CDR3 is TGTGCCAGCAGCACCTTAAATCCCTACGAGCAGTACTTC. Translation gives CASSTLNPYEQYF. The variable domain in full, completed from reference TRBV28 and TRBJ2-7, reads DVKVTQSSRYLVKRTGEKVFLECVQDMDHENMFWYRQDPGLGLRLIYFSYDVKMKEKGDIPEGYSVSREKKERFSLILESASTNQTSMYLCASSTLNPYEQYFGPGTRLTVT.

Points on this clone: The sample holds other DNA sequences that translate to the same CDR3. The chain combines TRBV29-1 with TRBJ2-4; the D is unclear. V lost 4 bases to trimming and J lost 0 bases, with 7 bases between them. This CDR3 has 13 amino acids. Germline CDR1 and CDR2: SQVTM and ANQGSEA. The DNA of the CDR3 is TGCAGCGTTGTTTCCCTAGCCAAAAACATTCAGTACTTC. Translation gives CSVVSLAKNIQYF.

This clone was observed a single time. The rearrangement links TRBV7-2 to TRBJ2-7, with TRBD1 matching over 9 bases. Germline CDR1 SGHTA, CDR2 FQGNSA. V lost 3 bases and J lost 1; bases outside the gene matches: 10. This CDR3 spans 17 amino acids. This CDR3 reads CASSFGDLGQGSYEQYF. In DNA form, the CDR3 reads TGTGCCAGCAGCTTCGGGGACCTGGGACAGGGTTCCTACGAGCAGTACTTC. Based on the CDR3 plus reference TRBV7-2 and TRBJ2-7, the full variable domain is GAGVSQSPSNKVTEKGKDVELRCDPISGHTALYWYRQSLGQGLEFLIYFQGNSAPDKSGLPSDRFSAERTGGSVSTLTIQRTQQEDSAVYLCASSFGDLGQGSYEQYFGPGTRLTVT.

The V call is TRBV28, the J call TRBJ1-2; D unclear. Trimming stripped 4 bases from V and 4 bases from J, with 4 bases between. The CDR3 runs 11 residues. Looked up from germline, CDR1 is MDHEN and CDR2 is SYDVKM. CDR3 residues: CASSSPYGYTF. CDR3 bases: TGTGCCAGCAGTTCGCCCTATGGCTACACCTTC.

This rearrangement joins TRBV19 to TRBJ2-2; D is unclear. The CDR3 consists of 13 residues. Germline CDR1 reads LNHDA; CDR2 reads SQIVND (reference sequence). With 10 bases removed from V and 5 bases from J, the gap between germline ends came to 14 bases. The CDR3 spells CATYRRGTGELFF. CDR3 sequence (DNA): TGTGCCACCTACCGTCGTGGTACCGGGGAGCTGTTTTTT.

The V call is TRBV5-6, the J call TRBJ2-6; D ambiguous. The CDR3 has 16 amino acids. Germline lookup yields CDR1 SGHDT and CDR2 YYEEEE. V lost 1 base and J 0 bases, leaving 8 bases between the germline ends. The CDR3 spells CASSLFVSSGANVLTF. The CDR3 nucleotides are TGTGCCAGCAGCTTGTTCGTGAGCTCTGGGGCCAACGTCCTGACTTTC.

The V and J genes are TRBV27 and TRBJ2-7, with TRBD2 as a possible D gene (6 bases). The CDR3 consists of 15 residues. CDR1 MNHEY and CDR2 SMNVEV come from the germline V gene (reference sequence). V dropped 4 bases and J dropped 1 base, with 14 bases sitting between them. CDR3 residues: CASSSHEAGSYEQYF. CDR3 nucleotide sequence: TGTGCCAGCAGTTCCCATGAGGCGGGATCCTACGAGCAGTACTTC.

The chain links TRBV2 to TRBJ2-7; D gene uncertain. CDR3 length equals 13 residues. Trimming removed 6 bases from V and 6 bases from J, with 15 bases in between. Germline V CDR1 and CDR2: SNHLY, FYNNEI. The CDR3 coding sequence is TGTGCCAGCAGCCGGGCCGAGTCCGGCGAGCAGTACTTC. It specifies CASSRAESGEQYF.

The chain employs TRBV10-3 and TRBJ1-5; 7 bases are a match to TRBD1. The CDR3 is 16 residues long. Germline V gene data show CDR1 as ENHRY and CDR2 as SYGVKD. V dropped 0 bases and J dropped 6; count of bases not matched to a gene: 8. The CDR3 DNA reads TGTGCCATCAGTGAGTCGCCTCAGGGGGTAAGTCAGCCCCAGCATTTT. As protein: CAISESPQGVSQPQHF.

With regard to this clone: The sample holds other DNA sequences that translate to the same CDR3. The chain employs TRBV5-1 and TRBJ2-7, with 9 bases that match TRBD1. This CDR3 contains 14 residues. V was clipped by 5 bases and J by 0 bases; unmatched bases: 3. Germline V gene lookup returns CDR1 SGHRS and CDR2 YFSETQ. CDR3 coding DNA: TGCGCCAGCAGGACGGGACAGGGCTCCTACGAGCAGTACTTC. Protein product: CASRTGQGSYEQYF.

The chain recombines TRBV6-5 with TRBJ2-5, with D maybe TRBD2 (5 bases). Germline V gene lookup returns CDR1 MNHEY and CDR2 SVGAGI. The CDR3 covers 14 residues. Trimming stripped 0 bases from V and 3 bases from J, with 8 bases between. CDR3 protein: CASSYSAAKETQYF. The CDR3 nucleotides are TGTGCCAGCAGTTACTCAGCGGCAAAAGAGACCCAGTACTTC.

The gene calls are TRBV30 and TRBJ1-5; D is ambiguous. Between the trimmed V and J ends, which lost 0 bases and 12 bases, there was a span of 18 bases. Looked up from germline, CDR1 is GTSNPN and CDR2 is SVGIG (reference sequence). The CDR3 covers 14 residues. CDR3 nucleotide sequence: TGTGCCTGGAGTGTAAGGGTGGGGAGCCCCTTCCAGCATTTT. It specifies CAWSVRVGSPFQHF.

The J gene is TRBJ2-1, the V gene TRBV7-3; 10 bases match TRBD2. The CDR3 extends over 16 amino acids. Germline CDR1 is SGHTA and CDR2 is FQGTGA. J lost 8 bases, V lost 1 base, and 8 bases had no gene match. The CDR3 is CASSLSRLAGADEQFF. The CDR3 DNA is TGTGCCAGCAGCTTAAGTAGGCTAGCGGGAGCGGATGAGCAGTTCTTC.

The chain links TRBV19 to TRBJ2-7; 7 bases match TRBD2. The CDR3 is made up of 15 amino acids. Losses at the gene ends were 4 bases for V and 6 bases for J; bases not matched to a gene: 12. CDR1 is LNHDA and CDR2 is SQIVND in the germline V gene (reference sequence). The DNA for the CDR3 is TGTGCCAGTAGTACTCGGACTAGTATGGTCGGCGAGCAGTACTTC. It yields the protein CASSTRTSMVGEQYF.

The genes are TRBV5-1 and TRBJ2-3; TRBD2 is a possible D gene (6 bases). CDR3 length equals 16 residues. Trimming stripped 4 bases from V and 2 bases from J, with 17 bases between. CDR1 is SGHRS, CDR2 YFSETQ, per germline. Here the CDR3 DNA reads TGCGCCAGCAGCCACGACGGGGGACCTCCCACAGATACGCAGTATTTT. Encoded protein: CASSHDGGPPTDTQYF.

CDR3 bases: TGTGCCACCAGCAGAGCCTTCAATACAGGGGCGCAGCAGTACTTC. It encodes CATSRAFNTGAQQYF. V usage is TRBV15 and J usage is TRBJ2-7; 7 bases line up with TRBD1. The V segment lost 1 base and the J segment 8 bases; nucleotides outside the gene matches: 11. Germline V gene data show CDR1 as LNHNV and CDR2 as YYDKDF (reference sequence). The CDR3 loop spans 15 amino acids.

The chain combines TRBV5-1 with TRBJ2-1; 10 bases are a match to TRBD1. Germline loops: CDR1 SGHRS, CDR2 YFSETQ. With V trimmed by 0 bases and J by 7 bases, 7 bases remained unmatched. The CDR3 spans 16 residues. The CDR3 reads CASSLAPGTGENEQFF. The CDR3 DNA sequence: TGCGCCAGCAGCTTGGCCCCCGGGACAGGGGAAAATGAGCAGTTCTTC. Full variable domain (remainder filled in from reference TRBV5-1 and TRBJ2-1): KAGVTQTPRYLIKTRGQQVTLSCSPISGHRSVSWYQQTPGQGLQFLFEYFSETQRNKGNFPGRFSGRQFSNSRSEMNVSTLELGDSALYLCASSLAPGTGENEQFFGPGTRLTVL.

Concerning this clone itself: Other DNA sequences in this sample translate to the same CDR3. The gene calls are TRBV7-9 and TRBJ2-2, with D perhaps TRBD2 (6 bases). Germline V lookup: CDR1 SEHNR, CDR2 FQNEAQ (reference sequence). Trimming pared 3 bases from V and 4 bases from J, leaving 6 bases between. The CDR3 covers 13 residues. The DNA of the CDR3 is TGTGCCAGCAGCTTGGAGGGCACCGGGGAGCTGTTTTTT. It translates to CASSLEGTGELFF.

CDR3 bases: TGTGCCAGCAGTAAGGCGACAGGGGGAGGGACTGAAGCTTTCTTT. Protein product: CASSKATGGGTEAFF. This rearrangement joins TRBV2 to TRBJ1-1; 9 bases align to TRBD1. The CDR3 has 15 amino acids. The ends lost 5 bases at V and 5 bases at J; junction bases unmatched: 9. Germline loops: CDR1 SNHLY, CDR2 FYNNEI.

This clone was counted once. This chain connects TRBV6-6 to TRBJ2-7; 12 nucleotides align to TRBD2. Germline CDR1 reads MNHNY; CDR2 reads SVGAGI (reference sequence). J was trimmed by 7 bases and V by 6 bases; bases with no gene match: 7. CDR3 length: 14 residues. In DNA, the CDR3 is TGTGCCAGCAGCGATCTAGCGGGAGGGTGGGAGCAGTACTTC. Translated, it gives CASSDLAGGWEQYF.

On this clone: The identical CDR3 is also encoded by other nucleotide sequences in the sample. V gene TRBV18 combines with J gene TRBJ2-3; D ambiguous. This CDR3 has 15 amino acids. In germline, CDR1 is KGHSH, CDR2 LQKENI. V lost 0 bases and J 0 bases, leaving 7 bases between the germline ends. CDR3 bases: TGTGCCAGCTCACCACCCTCACGGAGCACAGATACGCAGTATTTT. This gives the protein CASSPPSRSTDTQYF.

V usage is TRBV5-1 and J usage is TRBJ2-7; possible D gene TRBD2, 5 bases. CDR1 and CDR2 from the germline V gene are SGHRS and YFSETQ. The CDR3 consists of 14 residues. V gave up 7 bases and J gave up 5 bases, with 19 bases separating them. The CDR3 loop is CASRLSNPGDEQYF. The DNA for the CDR3 is TGCGCCAGCCGCCTCTCAAACCCCGGGGACGAGCAGTACTTC.

The chain uses TRBV19 and TRBJ2-1; the match to TRBD2 covers 13 bases. J gave up 9 bases and V 9 bases, and 8 bases lay outside the gene matches. This CDR3 region has 14 residues. In germline, CDR1 is LNHDA, CDR2 SQIVND (reference sequence). CDR3 loop: CASRTSGSLGEQFF. The CDR3 DNA is TGTGCCAGCCGGACTAGCGGGAGCCTCGGTGAGCAGTTCTTC. Full variable domain (rest looked up from reference TRBV19 and TRBJ2-1): DGGITQSPKYLFRKEGQNVTLSCEQNLNHDAMYWYRQDPGQGLRLIYYSQIVNDFQKGDIAEGYSVSREKKESFPLTVTSAQKNPTAFYLCASRTSGSLGEQFFGPGTRLTVL.

This chain uses TRBV12-5 with TRBJ2-7; the D gene is possibly TRBD1 (5 bases). Germline V lookup: CDR1 LGHNT, CDR2 FRNRAP. This CDR3 is 14 amino acids long. V lost 0 bases to trimming and J lost 3 bases, with 9 bases between them. The DNA of the CDR3 is TGTGCTAGTGGTTTGGTACAGGTCTACTACGAGCAGTACTTC. This translates into CASGLVQVYYEQYF.

This chain joins TRBV7-9 and TRBJ2-1; D call uncertain. CDR1 SEHNR and CDR2 FQNEAQ come from the germline V gene (reference sequence). V lost 4 bases and J lost 3, with 16 bases in between. The CDR3 covers 16 residues. The CDR3 DNA reads TGTGCCAGCAGCTATCGGGTGGTAACGGGCTACAATGAGCAGTTCTTC. Its translation: CASSYRVVTGYNEQFF.

V gene TRBV5-1 combines with J gene TRBJ2-1, with 14 bases that match TRBD2. The trim removed 3 bases at V and 8 bases at J, leaving 16 bases unmatched. Germline V lookup: CDR1 SGHRS, CDR2 YFSETQ. The CDR3 is made up of 19 amino acids. The CDR3 is CASSSPGLAGVRLVDEQFF. The CDR3 coding sequence is TGCGCCAGCAGCTCGCCGGGACTAGCGGGAGTCCGGTTAGTGGATGAGCAGTTCTTC.

The V call is TRBV9, the J call TRBJ2-5; D possibly corresponds to TRBD2 (5 bases). Per the germline V gene, CDR1 is SGDLS and CDR2 is YYNGEE. This CDR3 region has 15 residues. Trimming left V 0 bases short and J 5 bases short, with 14 bases between. CDR3 nucleotide sequence: TGTGCCAGCAGCGTAGATCGGTCTAGCTGGGAGACCCAGTACTTC. This encodes CASSVDRSSWETQYF.

The chain has TRBV28 and TRBJ1-2, with D tentatively TRBD1 (5 bases). The CDR3 is made up of 14 amino acids. With 7 bases removed from V and 8 bases from J, the gap between germline ends came to 20 bases. The germline gives CDR1 MDHEN, CDR2 SYDVKM. DNA of the CDR3: TGTGCCAGCATCCAAAGCCCCGGGGCGGGAGGCTACACCTTC. Residues: CASIQSPGAGGYTF.

This rearrangement joins TRBV2 to TRBJ2-7; D remains ambiguous. Trimming removed 8 bases at V and 4 bases at J, with 12 bases between. CDR1 and CDR2 (germline): SNHLY, FYNNEI. The CDR3 covers 12 residues. Here the CDR3 DNA reads TGTGCCAGCTCCTACAGTGGTTACGAGCAGTACTTC. Translation gives CASSYSGYEQYF.

The CDR3, as DNA: TGTGCCAGCAGCCTGGACCTTAATGAAAAACTGTTTTTT. Translating it yields CASSLDLNEKLFF. V gene TRBV5-6 combines with J gene TRBJ1-4; no definite D call. V lost 4 bases, J lost 4 bases, and 8 bases lay in between. The CDR3 runs 13 residues. Germline V gene sequence: CDR1 SGHDT, CDR2 YYEEEE. The full variable domain, with the rest looked up from reference TRBV5-6 and TRBJ1-4, is DAGVTQSPTHLIKTRGQQVTLRCSPKSGHDTVSWYQQALGQGPQFIFQYYEEEERQRGNFPDRFSGHQFPNYSSELNVNALLLGDSALYLCASSLDLNEKLFFGSGTQLSVL.